Following are 3 T cell receptor beta chains from one sample sequenced in a study of cytomegalovirus exposure and HLA in healthy donors. It was with 60 Vbeta and 13 Jbeta primers that the PCR ran. Generated by immunoSEQ multiplex PCR, the TCRdb table keeps only in-frame clones and is missing some. The sample includes tens of thousands of clones, 80% of them seen just once. Sequences were obtained from PBMCs. The source of these receptors is a male donor in good health and CMV-seronegative.

The DNA for the CDR3 is TGTGCCAGCACCTCACCGGGACTTAGAAACAATGAGCAGTTCTTC. This translates into CASTSPGLRNNEQFF. The V call is TRBV6-5, the J call TRBJ2-1; tentatively, D is TRBD2 (6 bases). The CDR3 is made up of 15 amino acids. Germline assignment: CDR1 MNHEY and CDR2 SVGAGI. V was cut by 7 bases and J by 5 bases, with 18 bases left in between.

DNA for the CDR3: TGTGCCAGTAGTATGGGGAGGGACACTGAAGCTTTCTTT. Translating gives CASSMGRDTEAFF. The chain is built from TRBV19 and TRBJ1-1; D is ambiguous. The CDR3 is 13 residues long. Germline-derived CDR1 and CDR2 are LNHDA and SQIVND (reference sequence). V was shortened by 3 bases and J by 3 bases, with 8 bases between the two germline ends.

The chain joins TRBV2 to TRBJ1-5; D remains ambiguous. Germline CDR1 reads SNHLY; CDR2 reads FYNNEI. There are 13 residues in the CDR3. Trimming removed 4 bases at V and 11 bases at J, with 15 bases between. CDR3 DNA sequence: TGTGCCAGCAGTGGGGTGGAGGGTGGGGCCCAGCATTTT. It translates to CASSGVEGGAQHF. The whole variable domain, remainder taken from reference TRBV2 and TRBJ1-5, is EPEVTQTPSHQVTQMGQEVILRCVPISNHLYFYWYRQILGQKVEFLVSFYNNEISEKSEIFDDQFSVERPDGSNFTLKIRSTKLEDSAMYFCASSGVEGGAQHFGDGTRLSIL.